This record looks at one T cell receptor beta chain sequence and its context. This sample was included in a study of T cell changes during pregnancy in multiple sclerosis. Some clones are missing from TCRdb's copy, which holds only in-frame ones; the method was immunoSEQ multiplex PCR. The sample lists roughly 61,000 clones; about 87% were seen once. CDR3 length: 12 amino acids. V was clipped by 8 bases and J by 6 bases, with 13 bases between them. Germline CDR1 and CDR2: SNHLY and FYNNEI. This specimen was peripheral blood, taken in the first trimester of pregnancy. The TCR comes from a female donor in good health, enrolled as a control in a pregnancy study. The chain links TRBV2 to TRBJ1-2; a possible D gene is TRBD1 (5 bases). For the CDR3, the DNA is TGTGCCAGCGGTCGGGACTCTCATGGCTACACCTTC. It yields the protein CASGRDSHGYTF.